This T cell receptor beta chain was sequenced during a study of post-analysis software for immune sequencing data (dated by TCRdb to between 2014 and 2016). Regarding the complete study: Disease courses on record covered relapsing-remitting, secondary progressive and progressive-relapsing multiple sclerosis, though some patients had no subtype annotation. Patient repertoires were compared against around 10 previously published healthy control repertoires from donors aged roughly 6 to 25 years. A subset of samples was prepared in parallel using single-end sample barcoding, then pooled and co-amplified after Illumina adapter ligation. Summary of the overall study and its limitations: Strong co-clustering of samples prepared in the same batch was shown by direct clustering with F measure, prompting a batch-effect correction. The control group was slightly older than the multiple sclerosis patient group. A handful of TRBV segments, including TRBV5-6, TRBV5-1 and TRBV20-1, were significantly more frequent in patients than controls. Significantly lower normalized Chao1 diversity was found in multiple sclerosis patients than in controls, suggesting substantial peripheral T-cell clonal expansion.

The receptor library was made with PCR. Instrument on record: Illumina HiSeq 2500. To reduce PCR and sequencing biases, unique molecular identifiers were built into the TCR beta cDNA libraries. About 500,000 cDNA molecules were obtained for every 1 to 10 million input T cells, so each molecule roughly corresponded to one T cell. Patient libraries were prepared and sequenced with the same protocol used for the earlier healthy control dataset. Samples belonging to the same batch were prepared together, multiplexed and sequenced on a shared HiSeq lane. Under the source paper's analysis protocol: Raw barcoded reads were processed with MIGEC, and single-read molecular identifier groups were discarded before consensus assembly and CDR3 extraction. VDJtools was used for post-analysis of the clonotype tables, with diversity normalized by down-sampling every dataset to the smallest sample size. Repertoire overlap clustering matched CDR3 amino acid but not nucleotide sequences to correct batch-related cross-sample contamination. The raw public data were reprocessed by TCRdb itself: fastp quality trimming at Q25, MiXCR clonotype calling, in-frame beta chains only. CDR3 protein duplicates are merged, each entry listing the most common genes and DNA. The V and J calls come from TCRdb's annotation, not from the publication. The sample table shows about 820,000 distinct CDR3 sequences, and roughly 50% are seen once. The top ten clonotypes cover approximately 4.2% of the sample.

TCR beta repertoires were profiled from peripheral blood of 10 to 15 young patients with multiple sclerosis to demonstrate the VDJtools post-analysis software. The multiple sclerosis patients were children and adolescents ranging in age from 6 to 15 years. With respect to this clonotype: The antigen it recognizes is unknown. Nothing much larger sits one base from this clone, and base qualities are not available.

V is cut by 3 bases and J by 5 bases, and the space between the germline ends is 9 bases. According to the germline V gene (reference sequence), CDR1 reads LNHNV and CDR2 reads YYDKDF. The CDR3 goes from the cysteine to the phenylalanine over 13 residues. CDR3 DNA is the only sequence kept; it has 39 bases, read in frame from the first base. The rearranged chain carries TRBV15 and TRBJ2-3; the D gene is perhaps TRBD2, from 5 matching bases. The sequenced sample was blood. This clonotype originated in a girl between 10 and 17 years old with multiple sclerosis. Read as DNA, the sequence is TGTGCCACCAGCAGCGGCGCGGGAGATACGCAGTATTTT. Protein translation: CATSSGAGDTQYF.